Reported below is one T cell receptor (beta chain). Categorization into cohorts depended on clinical history that participants reported. Produced via immunoSEQ multiplex PCR; TCRdb's table is partial and in-frame only. This table holds over 150,000 clones, roughly 85% found once. This specimen comes from a study of blood T cell repertoires in COVID-19. Study-wide background: COVID-19 samples, acute and convalescent, were from the United States, Italy and Spain.

The clonotype comes from a man aged 35-49 years who had recovered from COVID-19. The specimen was PBMCs or T cells enriched from blood (not recorded which).

The CDR3 sequence is CASSFRTRANEQFF. CDR3 nucleotides: TGTGCCAGCAGCTTCAGGACTCGGGCCAATGAGCAGTTCTTC. The V and J genes are TRBV9 and TRBJ2-1, with D possibly matching TRBD2 (5 bases). The germline V and J ends were trimmed by 4 bases and 6 bases, with 14 bases remaining between them. This CDR3 is 14 amino acids long. CDR1 and CDR2 (germline): SGDLS, YYNGEE.